The 28 T cell receptor beta chains reported below all come from one sample, sequenced in a study of T cell changes during pregnancy in multiple sclerosis. Only in-frame clones appear in the TCRdb table, and some are missing; sequencing was by immunoSEQ multiplex PCR. The sample carries tens of thousands of clones, 94% recorded once. The specimen was CD4+ T cells from peripheral blood mononuclear cells, collected in the first trimester of pregnancy. These receptors came from a female donor with multiple sclerosis, enrolled in a pregnancy study.

In nucleotides, the CDR3 is TGTGCCAGCAGCTCTCTTCGCGGCGGTGAGCAGTTCTTC. Translating it yields CASSSLRGGEQFF. This chain links TRBV11-3 with TRBJ2-1; D is ambiguous. V lost 4 bases to trimming and J lost 9 bases, with 13 bases between them. The CDR3 loop spans 13 amino acids. The germline CDR1 and CDR2 sequences are SGHNT and YENEEA. Using reference TRBV11-3 and TRBJ2-1 for the parts outside the CDR3, the full variable domain is EAGVVQSPRYKIIEKKQPVAFWCNPISGHNTLYWYLQNLGQGPELLIRYENEEAVDDSQLPKDRFSAERLKGVDSTLKIQPAELGDSAVYLCASSSLRGGEQFFGPGTRLTVL.

The genes are TRBV6-6 and TRBJ2-3, with TRBD2 matching 8 bases. V was pared by 6 bases and J by 2 bases, with 4 bases of the junction left unmatched. The CDR3 runs 14 residues. Looked up from germline, CDR1 is MNHNY and CDR2 is SVGAGI (reference sequence). DNA of the CDR3: TGTGCCAGCAGGCCGGGACTAGACACAGATACGCAGTATTTT. Protein product: CASRPGLDTDTQYF.

V is TRBV5-4 and J is TRBJ2-7, with 7 positions matching TRBD1. CDR3 length: 15 residues. Germline-derived CDR1 and CDR2 are SGHNT and YYREEE (reference sequence). V shed 4 bases and J 1 base; nucleotides not matched to a gene: 8. The CDR3 spells CASSREGASSYEQYF. CDR3 DNA sequence: TGTGCCAGCAGCCGAGAGGGGGCATCGTCCTACGAGCAGTACTTC.

The chain uses TRBV5-4 and TRBJ1-6; TRBD1 matches at 9 bases. V gave up 1 base and J gave up 16 bases; unmatched junction bases: 9. The CDR3 has 14 amino acids. Germline CDR1 reads SGHNT; CDR2 reads YYREEE (reference sequence). The CDR3: CASSLNRDRAILHF. DNA for the CDR3: TGTGCCAGCAGCTTGAACCGGGACAGGGCCATTCTCCACTTT.

V usage is TRBV5-6 and J usage is TRBJ2-5; 10 nucleotides align to TRBD2. The trim removed 2 bases at V and 5 bases at J, leaving 6 bases unmatched. Germline values: CDR1 SGHDT, CDR2 YYEEEE. This CDR3 region has 15 residues. CDR3 protein: CASSFPSGGRETQYF. The DNA of the CDR3 is TGTGCCAGCAGCTTCCCTAGCGGGGGCCGGGAGACCCAGTACTTC.

This chain connects TRBV6-6 to TRBJ1-2; 7 bases agree with TRBD1. The CDR3 is made up of 15 amino acids. V was pared by 2 bases and J by 4 bases, with 7 bases of the junction left unmatched. From germline, CDR1 is MNHNY and CDR2 SVGAGI (reference sequence). The CDR3 region is CASSYPKGQFYGYTF. The CDR3 nucleotides are TGTGCCAGCAGTTACCCTAAGGGACAGTTCTATGGCTACACCTTC.

V gene TRBV21-1 combines with J gene TRBJ2-7; the table's D gene call, TRBD1, was not cross checked with the DNA. TRBV21-1 counts as a pseudogene. The CDR3 covers 15 residues. CDR3 region: CASRTGQGTSYEQYF. CDR3 nucleotide sequence: TGTGCCAGCAGGACGGGACAGGGTACCTCCTACGAGCAGTACTTC.

The genes are TRBV6-5 and TRBJ1-5; maybe TRBD1 (5 bases). With 2 bases removed from V and 1 base from J, the gap between germline ends came to 9 bases. CDR1 MNHEY and CDR2 SVGAGI come from the germline V gene. The CDR3 has 15 residues. The CDR3 protein is CASSYKRGSNQPQHF. DNA of the CDR3: TGTGCCAGCAGTTACAAAAGGGGAAGCAATCAGCCCCAGCATTTT.

This sequence joins TRBV6-5 and TRBJ1-2, with TRBD1 as a possible D gene (5 bases). Trimming cost V 7 bases and J 5 bases, with 14 bases left between them. The CDR3 sequence is 13 residues long. CDR1 MNHEY and CDR2 SVGAGI come from the germline V gene. CDR3 bases: TGTGCCAGCAAGGCCATCGACAGATATGGCTACACCTTC. Its protein product is CASKAIDRYGYTF.

The V call is TRBV30, the J call TRBJ1-3; no clear D gene. CDR1 GTSNPN and CDR2 SVGIG come from the germline V gene (reference sequence). The V end was cut by 0 bases, the J end by 0 bases, with 12 bases between. The CDR3 loop spans 16 amino acids. DNA of the CDR3: TGTGCCTGGAGTGTACGTAGGAGGATCTCTGGAAACACCATATATTTT. Protein: CAWSVRRRISGNTIYF.

This clone has only a few counts. J is TRBJ1-1 and V is TRBV2, with TRBD1 as a possible D gene (5 bases). Germline values: CDR1 SNHLY, CDR2 FYNNEI. This CDR3 has 15 amino acids. With 2 bases removed from V and 2 bases from J, the gap between germline ends came to 12 bases. The CDR3 sequence is CASSEIDSSNTEAFF. DNA of the CDR3: TGTGCCAGCAGTGAAATCGACAGTTCTAACACTGAAGCTTTCTTT.

This sequence joins TRBV9 and TRBJ2-5; D call uncertain. Germline V lookup: CDR1 SGDLS, CDR2 YYNGEE. CDR3 size: 16 residues. Trimming stripped 3 bases from V and 4 bases from J, with 19 bases between. CDR3 amino acids: CASSDSPKLRTETQYF. CDR3 DNA sequence: TGTGCCAGCAGCGATAGCCCGAAGCTTAGAACAGAGACCCAGTACTTC.

This clone appeared a few times. This rearrangement joins TRBV4-2 to TRBJ2-6; no clear D gene. V lost 0 bases, J lost 0 bases, and 18 bases lay in between. CDR3 size: 20 residues. Germline V gene lookup returns CDR1 LGHNA and CDR2 YNFKEQ. CDR3 sequence reads: CASSQDRIGWASSGANVLTF. CDR3 nucleotide sequence: TGTGCCAGCAGCCAAGATCGAATAGGCTGGGCAAGCTCTGGGGCCAACGTCCTGACTTTC.

This clone was found a few times. This chain joins TRBV29-1 and TRBJ2-7; 8 bases are a match to TRBD1. Germline loops: CDR1 SQVTM, CDR2 ANQGSEA. Losses at the gene ends were 7 bases for V and 7 bases for J; bases not matched to a gene: 9. CDR3 size: 12 residues. The CDR3 DNA is TGCAGCGCATCTGGGACAGGCATTGAGCAGTACTTC. This codes for CSASGTGIEQYF.

The J gene is TRBJ2-1, the V gene TRBV27, with D perhaps matching TRBD1 (6 bases). Trimming took 6 bases from V and 0 from J, leaving 15 bases between them. The germline V gene has CDR1 MNHEY and CDR2 SMNVEV (reference sequence). There are 16 residues in the CDR3. The CDR3 loop is CASRTLTGSSYNEQFF. As DNA, the CDR3 is TGTGCCAGCAGAACCCTCACAGGGAGCTCCTACAATGAGCAGTTCTTC.

The V and J genes are TRBV11-2 and TRBJ1-1, with 8 bases matching TRBD1. Unmatched junction bases numbered 7, after V lost 3 bases and J lost 4 bases. Germline values: CDR1 SGHAT, CDR2 FQNNGV. This CDR3 contains 15 residues. CDR3 residues: CASSFRTGYSTEAFF. CDR3 DNA: TGTGCCAGCAGCTTCCGGACAGGGTATAGCACTGAAGCTTTCTTT.

The V call is TRBV2, the J call TRBJ1-5; D remains unclear. The CDR3 totals 14 residues. V was cut by 3 bases and J by 5 bases, with 11 bases left in between. The germline CDR1 and CDR2 sequences are SNHLY and FYNNEI. The CDR3 bases are TGTGCCAGCAGTGAGTGGCAGGTAGATCAGCCCCAGCATTTT. Amino acid sequence: CASSEWQVDQPQHF.

This clone came up once. This sequence joins TRBV19 and TRBJ2-3, with no clear D. V was trimmed by 0 bases and J by 0 bases, leaving 4 bases between them. The V gene's germline CDR1 is LNHDA and CDR2 SQIVND (reference sequence). The CDR3 totals 14 residues. The CDR3 DNA sequence: TGTGCCAGTAGTATAGACCCTAGCACAGATACGCAGTATTTT. As protein: CASSIDPSTDTQYF.

The chain has TRBV7-2 and TRBJ1-3; a weak D match, TRBD1 (6 bases). With 5 bases removed from V and 4 bases from J, the gap between germline ends came to 9 bases. The length of the CDR3 is 13 residues. Per the germline V gene, CDR1 is SGHTA and CDR2 is FQGNSA. The CDR3 DNA reads TGTGCCAGCAGCCAGGGGTCCGGAAACACCATATATTTT. It is translated as CASSQGSGNTIYF. Together with reference TRBV7-2 and TRBJ1-3, the CDR3 gives the full variable domain: GAGVSQSPSNKVTEKGKDVELRCDPISGHTALYWYRQSLGQGLEFLIYFQGNSAPDKSGLPSDRFSAERTGGSVSTLTIQRTQQEDSAVYLCASSQGSGNTIYFGEGSWLTVV.

Here the CDR3 DNA reads TGTGCCAGCAGCTTTAGACAGGGGGTTGAGCAGTTCTTC. It translates to CASSFRQGVEQFF. The rearrangement uses TRBV5-4 and TRBJ2-1, with 9 bases that match TRBD1. After removal of 2 bases from V and 9 bases from J, the junction contained 3 bases not matched to a gene. From germline, CDR1 is SGHNT and CDR2 YYREEE (reference sequence). This CDR3 has 13 amino acids.

V is TRBV11-3 and J is TRBJ1-1; a weak D match, TRBD1 (6 bases). Germline-derived CDR1 and CDR2 are SGHNT and YENEEA. V lost 4 bases to trimming and J lost 9 bases, with 21 bases between them. This CDR3 is built from 15 residues. The CDR3 region is CASSSKGGTGTQAFF. DNA for the CDR3: TGTGCCAGCAGCTCTAAAGGGGGTACCGGGACGCAAGCTTTCTTT.

In its sample, this clone was seen once. The J gene is TRBJ1-1, the V gene TRBV5-1, with unresolved D. The germline CDR1 and CDR2 sequences are SGHRS and YFSETQ. There are 15 residues in the CDR3. Trimming removed 0 bases from V and 1 base from J, with 10 bases in between. The CDR3 DNA reads as TGCGCCAGCAGCTTGGCCGTAGTCTCGAACACTGAAGCTTTCTTT. Translation gives CASSLAVVSNTEAFF.

The chain employs TRBV2 and TRBJ1-5, with unresolved D. V was shortened by 3 bases and J by 5 bases, with 11 bases between the two germline ends. CDR1 and CDR2 (germline): SNHLY, FYNNEI. CDR3 length: 14 residues. In DNA, the CDR3 is TGTGCCAGCAGTGAGGGAGAGGGTCATCAGCCCCAGCATTTT. Translating gives CASSEGEGHQPQHF.

The genes are TRBV30 and TRBJ2-1; 7 bases align to TRBD2. CDR1 and CDR2 (germline): GTSNPN, SVGIG (reference sequence). The CDR3 consists of 13 residues. The V gene end was trimmed by 4 bases and the J gene end by 6 bases; junction bases not matched to a gene: 6. The CDR3 DNA is TGTGCCTGGAACCGGGGGGTTGGCAATGAGCAGTTCTTC. Protein sequence: CAWNRGVGNEQFF.

The sample holds one count of this clone. This chain joins TRBV19 and TRBJ2-2, with 10 bases lining up with TRBD1. Germline V gene lookup returns CDR1 LNHDA and CDR2 SQIVND (reference sequence). The V segment lost 6 bases and the J segment 3 bases; nucleotides outside the gene matches: 13. This CDR3 has 18 amino acids. CDR3 loop: CASRSDRGRRSDTGELFF. CDR3 in DNA: TGTGCCAGTAGGTCAGACAGGGGGCGTCGAAGTGACACCGGGGAGCTGTTTTTT.

This CDR3 is CASSSPLETQYF. As DNA, the CDR3 is TGTGCCAGCAGCTCCCCCCTAGAGACCCAGTACTTC. V gene TRBV7-9 combines with J gene TRBJ2-5; D not certain. Trimming removed 4 bases at V and 4 bases at J, with 7 bases between. Germline CDR1 reads SEHNR; CDR2 reads FQNEAQ (reference sequence). There are 12 residues in the CDR3.

This rearrangement joins TRBV5-5 to TRBJ1-1; weak D call: TRBD1 (6 bases). The germline CDR1 and CDR2 sequences are SGHKS and YYEKEE (reference sequence). Trimming stripped 1 base from V and 5 bases from J, with 21 bases between. This CDR3 comprises 17 residues. CDR3 amino acids: CASSLTPQGSGVTEAFF. For the CDR3, the DNA is TGTGCCAGCAGCTTGACTCCACAGGGATCAGGGGTGACTGAAGCTTTCTTT.

The gene calls are TRBV11-2 and TRBJ2-2; the match to TRBD1 covers 11 bases. This CDR3 region has 17 residues. V gave up 4 bases and J gave up 5 bases; unmatched junction bases: 9. CDR1 and CDR2 (germline): SGHAT, FQNNGV. The CDR3 DNA follows: TGTGCCAGCAGCTCGATACTGGACAGGGGGCGAACCGGGGAGCTGTTTTTT. As protein: CASSSILDRGRTGELFF.